This T cell receptor (beta chain) was found in a study of OX40 agonist ivuxolimab in advanced cancers. Study context: Prior checkpoint blockade (anti-PD-1, anti-PD-L1 or anti-CTLA-4) was permitted; 40% had it. Three patients responded partially, comprising one with hepatocellular carcinoma and two with cutaneous melanoma.

Produced via immunoSEQ multiplex PCR; TCRdb's table is partial and in-frame only. Of 30,000 to 45,000 clones listed, approximately 90% are singletons. V lost 4 bases to trimming and J lost 0 bases, with 9 bases between them. The length of the CDR3 is 15 residues. CDR1 KGHSH and CDR2 LQKENI come from the germline V gene. V is TRBV18 and J is TRBJ1-4; D gene unclear. This sequence was found in an adult with an advanced solid tumor such as melanoma, head and neck, liver or kidney cancer. The starting material was CD4+ or CD8+ T cells sorted from blood, obtained in a trial of the OX40 agonist ivuxolimab. CDR3 region: CASSHTLATNEKLFF. CDR3 bases: TGTGCCAGCTCACATACCCTTGCAACTAATGAAAAACTGTTTTTT.